The 12 T cell receptor beta chains below come from one sample, sequenced in a study of blood T cells in healthy people across ages. The authors ran a second PCR of about 6 to 11 cycles using a sample-barcoded 5' primer and a J-beta primer mix. TCRdb re-called the 5' RACE reads through MiXCR, storing one row per CDR3 protein. The sample lists approximately 900,000 distinct CDR3 sequences; 48% were seen once. Sequencing was carried out using blood. Source of these receptors: a man between 25 and 39 years old in good health.

The chain has TRBV7-9 and TRBJ1-4; D uncertain. CDR3 size: 15 residues. V dropped 1 base and J dropped 3 bases, with 9 bases sitting between them. Germline V CDR1 and CDR2: SEHNR, FQNEAQ (reference sequence). This CDR3 is CASSLVDYSNEKLFF. The CDR3 DNA sequence: TGTGCCAGCAGCTTAGTGGACTACTCTAATGAAAAACTGTTTTTT.

V and J are TRBV6-5 and TRBJ1-2; the match to TRBD1 covers 7 bases. The CDR3 contains 17 residues. From germline, CDR1 is MNHEY and CDR2 SVGAGI. J lost 0 bases, V lost 3 bases, and 10 bases had no gene match. The CDR3 DNA reads TGTGCCAGCAGTTATTCTCTCCAGGGGGGAGCTAACTATGGCTACACCTTC. Translation gives CASSYSLQGGANYGYTF.

The J gene is TRBJ2-7, the V gene TRBV6-5; 9 bases are shared with TRBD1. The CDR3 consists of 14 residues. The germline V gene encodes CDR1 MNHEY and CDR2 SVGAGI. J lost 5 bases, V lost 2 bases, and 4 bases had no gene match. The CDR3, as DNA: TGTGCCAGCAGTTACCAGACAGGGGGGCACGAGCAGTACTTC. Translated: CASSYQTGGHEQYF.

The chain has TRBV14 and TRBJ2-3; TRBD1 is a possible D gene (6 bases). The CDR3 contains 15 residues. Germline V gene lookup returns CDR1 SGHDN and CDR2 FVKESK. V lost 4 bases and J lost 3, with 14 bases in between. The CDR3 region has the DNA TGTGCCAGCAGCCCCAGACAGGTTTTTACAGATACGCAGTATTTT. Its protein is CASSPRQVFTDTQYF.

About this clonotype: A read error may explain this, as a much larger clone is one base away. This chain joins TRBV6-6 and TRBJ1-1; D might be TRBD1 (5 bases). The CDR3 spans 14 residues. CDR1 and CDR2 from the germline V gene are MNHNY and SVGAGI (reference sequence). The ends were cut back, 7 bases at V and 5 bases at J, with 17 bases in the middle. Here the CDR3 reads CASTIWGGKTEAFF. Here the CDR3 DNA reads TGTGCCAGCACTATCTGGGGGGGAAAGACTGAAGCTTTCTTT.

This chain uses TRBV27 with TRBJ2-7, with D tentatively TRBD1 (6 bases). CDR1 is MNHEY and CDR2 is SMNVEV in the germline V gene (reference sequence). The CDR3 runs to 13 residues. V lost 6 bases to trimming and J lost 3 bases, with 12 bases between them. DNA for the CDR3: TGTGCCAGCAGAAAGGACAGCAACTACGAGCAGTACTTC. This encodes CASRKDSNYEQYF.

This chain links TRBV7-4 with TRBJ2-4; TRBD1 aligns across 11 bases. The CDR3 extends over 19 amino acids. Per germline, CDR1 SGHVT and CDR2 SQSDAQ. The CDR3 DNA reads TGTGACAACGAACGCCCGGGACAGGGGGGATTACTAGCCAAAAACATTCAGTACTTC. It is translated as CDNERPGQGGLLAKNIQYF.

The chain employs TRBV3-1 and TRBJ1-2, with D unresolved. V was cut by 1 base and J by 8 bases, with 8 bases left in between. This CDR3 is 12 amino acids long. Germline V gene sequence: CDR1 LGHDT, CDR2 YNNKEL (reference sequence). In nucleotides, the CDR3 is TGTGCCAGCAGCCAAGGAGGACGCGGCTACACCTTC. This sequence encodes CASSQGGRGYTF.

The chain joins TRBV5-4 to TRBJ2-7; D is unresolved. This CDR3 is built from 14 residues. The germline V gene encodes CDR1 SGHNT and CDR2 YYREEE (reference sequence). Trimming pared 1 base from V and 3 bases from J, leaving 11 bases between. The CDR3 nucleotides are TGTGCCAGCAGCTTGTCGCGACACAACTACGAGCAGTACTTC. The encoded protein is CASSLSRHNYEQYF.

The chain couples TRBV29-1 to TRBJ1-2; tentative D call: TRBD1 (6 bases). The germline V gene has CDR1 SQVTM and CDR2 ANQGSEA. The V gene lost 6 bases and the J gene lost 7 bases, with 21 bases spanning the gap. CDR3 length equals 14 residues. The CDR3 spells CSVQRQAGERGYTF. In DNA form, the CDR3 reads TGCAGCGTCCAAAGGCAGGCAGGGGAGCGTGGCTACACCTTC.

This chain links TRBV6-2 or TRBV6-3 with TRBJ2-3, with D possibly matching TRBD2 (5 bases). In germline, CDR1 is MNHEY, CDR2 SVGEGT. Trimming stripped 2 bases from V and 0 bases from J, with 12 bases between. CDR3 size: 16 residues. The CDR3 loop is CASSYVLVSSTDTQYF. CDR3 nucleotide sequence: TGTGCCAGCAGTTACGTACTAGTCTCGAGCACAGATACGCAGTATTTT.

This chain joins TRBV15 and TRBJ1-2, with 7 nucleotides matching TRBD1. CDR1 and CDR2 (germline): LNHNV, YYDKDF (reference sequence). Trimming removed 1 base from V and 9 bases from J; junction bases left unmatched: 5. This CDR3 contains 13 residues. The DNA for the CDR3 is TGTGCCACCAGCAGAGTAACAGGGGAGAGCTACACCTTC. Its translation is CATSRVTGESYTF.